Sequencing of this T cell receptor beta chain was carried out in a study of PD-1 blockade in mismatch repair-deficient tumors. The wider study: Patients had about eleven mismatch repair-deficient cancer types and were previously treated and progressing. Study-wide results and limits: Tumor-resident clones, often undetectable pretreatment in blood, expanded then contracted after pembrolizumab.

Mismatch repair deficiency was confirmed in all patients, by PCR or immunohistochemistry. TCR sequencing covered a few patients who responded to pembrolizumab. Generated by immunoSEQ multiplex PCR, the TCRdb table keeps only in-frame clones and is missing some. The sample contains some 130,000 clones, approximately 91% of which appear only once. This clone was seen a single time. Antigen specificity is unknown. Germline assignment: CDR1 SEHNR and CDR2 FQNEAQ (reference sequence). The germline V and J ends were trimmed by 2 bases and 5 bases, with 3 bases remaining between them. There are 11 residues in the CDR3.

The specimen was peripheral blood, collected approximately 72 weeks after starting pembrolizumab. This receptor was obtained from an adult with mismatch repair-deficient cancer. The chain combines TRBV7-9 with TRBJ1-1; D gene unclear. CDR3 loop: CASSLKTEAFF. The CDR3 nucleotides read TGTGCCAGCAGCTTAAAGACTGAAGCTTTCTTT.